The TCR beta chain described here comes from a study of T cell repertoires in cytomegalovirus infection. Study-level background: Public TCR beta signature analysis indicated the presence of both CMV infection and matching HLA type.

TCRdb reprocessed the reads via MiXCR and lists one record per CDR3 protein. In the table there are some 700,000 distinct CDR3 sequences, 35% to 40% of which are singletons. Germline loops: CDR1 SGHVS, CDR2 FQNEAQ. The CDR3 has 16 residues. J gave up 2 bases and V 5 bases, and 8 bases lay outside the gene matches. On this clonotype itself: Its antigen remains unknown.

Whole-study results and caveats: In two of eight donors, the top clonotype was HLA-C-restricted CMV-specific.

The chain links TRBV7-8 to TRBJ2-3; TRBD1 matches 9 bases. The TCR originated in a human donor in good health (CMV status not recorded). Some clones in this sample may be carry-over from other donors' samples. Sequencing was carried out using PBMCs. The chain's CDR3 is CASSQRTGAFTDTQYF. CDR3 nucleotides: TGTGCCAGCAGCCAGCGGACAGGGGCCTTCACAGATACGCAGTATTTT.